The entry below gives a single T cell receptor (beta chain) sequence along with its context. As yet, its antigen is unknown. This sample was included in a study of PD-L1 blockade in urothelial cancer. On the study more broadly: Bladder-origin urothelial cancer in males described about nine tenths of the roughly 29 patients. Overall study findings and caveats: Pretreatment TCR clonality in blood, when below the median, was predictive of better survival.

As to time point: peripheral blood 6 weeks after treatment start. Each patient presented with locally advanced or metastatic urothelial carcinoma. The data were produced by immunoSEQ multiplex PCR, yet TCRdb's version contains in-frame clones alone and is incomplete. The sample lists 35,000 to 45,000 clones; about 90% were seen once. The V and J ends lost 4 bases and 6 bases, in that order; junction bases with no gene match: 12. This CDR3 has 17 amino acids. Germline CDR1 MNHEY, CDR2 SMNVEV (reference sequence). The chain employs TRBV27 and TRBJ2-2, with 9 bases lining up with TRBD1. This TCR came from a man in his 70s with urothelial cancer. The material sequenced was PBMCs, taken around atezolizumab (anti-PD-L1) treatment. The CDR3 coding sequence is TGTGCCAGCAGTTCGGGGCGAGGAGGGACAGGGTCCGGGGAGCTGTTTTTT. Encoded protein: CASSSGRGGTGSGELFF.